Given below is one TCR beta chain in context. One end of the junction varies from germline; a read error may be responsible. This entry is derived from a study of T-cell reconstitution after alpha-beta-depleted transplantation in children. Germline-derived CDR1 and CDR2 are KGHSH and LQKENI. This CDR3 comprises 16 residues. Molecular barcoding with unique molecular identifiers was used for the TCRbeta library. Each CDR3 protein gets one entry after TCRdb re-called the PCR reads with MiXCR. The sample consists of approximately 340,000 distinct CDR3 sequences, about a tenth of them appearing once. The rearrangement uses TRBV18 and TRBJ2-5; 7 bases line up with TRBD1. Source: PBMCs from the stem cell graft donor, taken from the stem cell graft. This TCR was sampled from a human donor who donated a stem cell graft to a child with acute lymphoblastic leukemia. The CDR3 sequence is CVSSRTGTEFQETQYF. In DNA, the CDR3 is TGTGTCAGCTCACGGACCGGGACAGAATTCCAAGAGACCCAGTACTTC.